The 14 T cell receptor beta chains below all came from one sample that was sequenced in a study of cytomegalovirus exposure and HLA in healthy donors. Produced via immunoSEQ multiplex PCR; TCRdb's table is partial and in-frame only. Counted here are approximately 130,000 clones, over 75% occurring once; the ten biggest clones make up roughly 2%. Sequencing was performed on PBMCs. These TCRs come from a woman under 40 in good health and CMV-seronegative.

This sequence joins TRBV2 and TRBJ2-1; 10 nucleotides line up with TRBD1. The trim removed 3 bases at V and 8 bases at J, leaving 10 bases unmatched. Looked up from germline, CDR1 is SNHLY and CDR2 is FYNNEI. This CDR3 has 16 amino acids. The CDR3 DNA sequence: TGTGCCAGCAGTGACCCGGGACAGGGGACCTTCGATGAGCAGTTCTTC. Translated: CASSDPGQGTFDEQFF.

V is TRBV6-5 and J is TRBJ2-1; the match to TRBD2 covers 12 bases. After removal of 4 bases from V and 3 bases from J, the junction contained 1 base not matched to a gene. This CDR3 comprises 15 residues. The germline V gene has CDR1 MNHEY and CDR2 SVGAGI. CDR3 DNA: TGTGCCAGCAGTTCACTAGCGGGGGGCTACAATGAGCAGTTCTTC. This gives the protein CASSSLAGGYNEQFF.

This clone showed up just a few times. The genes are TRBV10-3 and TRBJ2-5; D gene ambiguous. Germline values: CDR1 ENHRY, CDR2 SYGVKD. The CDR3 runs to 13 residues. Trimming shortened V by 2 bases and J by 1 base, and 5 bases separated the two germline ends. CDR3 nucleotide sequence: TGTGCCATCAGTGAGGGGCCCCAAGAGACCCAGTACTTC. Translation gives CAISEGPQETQYF.

The chain employs TRBV5-4 and TRBJ2-1, with D possibly matching TRBD2 (6 bases). Germline-derived CDR1 and CDR2 are SGHNT and YYREEE (reference sequence). The CDR3 is made up of 13 amino acids. V was shortened by 0 bases and J by 7 bases, with 8 bases between the two germline ends. For the CDR3, the DNA is TGTGCCAGCAGCTTGGCGGCGGGGAATGAGCAGTTCTTC. The encoded protein is CASSLAAGNEQFF.

The chain joins TRBV11-3 to TRBJ2-6; D call uncertain. With 7 bases removed from V and 0 bases from J, the gap between germline ends came to 7 bases. CDR3 length equals 14 residues. Germline lookup yields CDR1 SGHNT and CDR2 YENEEA. As DNA, the CDR3 is TGTGCCAGCAAACGGAGCTCTGGGGCCAACGTCCTGACTTTC. It translates to CASKRSSGANVLTF.

The chain carries TRBV19 and TRBJ2-7; 9 bases match TRBD1. V was clipped by 4 bases and J by 4 bases; unmatched bases: 8. The CDR3 is made up of 15 amino acids. In germline, CDR1 is LNHDA, CDR2 SQIVND (reference sequence). CDR3 loop: CASSTLRDREYEQYF. The CDR3, as DNA: TGTGCCAGTAGTACCCTCCGGGACAGGGAATACGAGCAGTACTTC.

The gene calls are TRBV19 and TRBJ2-2; D is uncertain. Germline V lookup: CDR1 LNHDA, CDR2 SQIVND (reference sequence). V lost 7 bases to trimming and J lost 6 bases, with 12 bases between them. The CDR3 totals 13 residues. The CDR3 nucleotides read TGTGCCAGTACCCGCGTTCGCGCCGGGGAGCTGTTTTTT. Its protein product is CASTRVRAGELFF.

CDR3 amino acids: CASRDRANEQYF. CDR3 nucleotides: TGTGCCAGCCGGGACAGGGCCAACGAGCAGTACTTC. V usage is TRBV6-5 and J usage is TRBJ2-7, with TRBD1 identical over 9 bases. CDR1 and CDR2 from the germline V gene are MNHEY and SVGAGI. The length of the CDR3 is 12 residues. Trimming at V came to 8 bases and at J to 5 bases, leaving 4 bases not matched to a gene.

The rearrangement joins TRBV20-1 to TRBJ2-7; D unresolved. V lost 6 bases, J lost 6 bases, and 12 bases lay in between. The CDR3 consists of 11 residues. CDR1 is DFQATT, CDR2 SNEGSKA, per germline (reference sequence). The CDR3 region is CSASATFEQYF. As DNA, the CDR3 is TGCAGTGCCTCCGCGACTTTCGAGCAGTACTTC.

The J gene is TRBJ1-1, the V gene TRBV27, with a weak D call TRBD1 (6 bases). This CDR3 comprises 14 residues. The V end lost 3 bases, the J end lost 1 base, and 9 bases lay between the germline ends. Germline V gene data show CDR1 as MNHEY and CDR2 as SMNVEV (reference sequence). The CDR3 region is CASSFRGANTEAFF. As DNA, the CDR3 is TGTGCCAGCAGTTTCAGGGGTGCGAACACTGAAGCTTTCTTT.

The gene calls are TRBV9 and TRBJ2-1, with 7 bases identical to TRBD1. Trimming cost V 0 bases and J 4 bases; bases outside gene matches: 13. This CDR3 is 18 amino acids long. Per the germline V gene, CDR1 is SGDLS and CDR2 is YYNGEE. CDR3 nucleotide sequence: TGTGCCAGCAGCGTAGCGGGACAGAAAGTAAGACAGTACAATGAGCAGTTCTTC. Translated: CASSVAGQKVRQYNEQFF.

This clone appeared once. The J gene is TRBJ1-5, the V gene TRBV30, with D unresolved. The CDR3 has 12 amino acids. Germline V gene lookup returns CDR1 GTSNPN and CDR2 SVGIG (reference sequence). The V and J ends lost 3 bases and 4 bases respectively, with 7 bases between them. This CDR3 is CAWSVNNQPQHF. CDR3 sequence (DNA): TGTGCCTGGAGCGTAAATAATCAGCCCCAGCATTTT.

The rearrangement joins TRBV2 to TRBJ2-7, with 7 nucleotides matching TRBD1. CDR3 length: 13 amino acids. After removal of 5 bases from V and 3 bases from J, the junction contained 4 bases not matched to a gene. CDR1 is SNHLY and CDR2 is FYNNEI in the germline V gene. The CDR3 spells CASSWTGRYEQYF. The CDR3, as DNA: TGTGCCAGCAGTTGGACAGGCCGCTACGAGCAGTACTTC. Full variable domain (rest looked up from reference TRBV2 and TRBJ2-7): EPEVTQTPSHQVTQMGQEVILRCVPISNHLYFYWYRQILGQKVEFLVSFYNNEISEKSEIFDDQFSVERPDGSNFTLKIRSTKLEDSAMYFCASSWTGRYEQYFGPGTRLTVT.

The chain employs TRBV11-2 and TRBJ1-2; D ambiguous. Between the trimmed V and J ends, which lost 5 bases and 5 bases, there was a span of 12 bases. CDR3 size: 13 residues. Per germline, CDR1 SGHAT and CDR2 FQNNGV. CDR3 residues: CASSHLRRYGYTF. The DNA of the CDR3 is TGTGCCAGCAGCCACCTCCGGAGGTATGGCTACACCTTC.